These 23 T cell receptor beta chains were sequenced from one sample in a study of T cell repertoires in cytomegalovirus infection. Each CDR3 protein gets one entry after TCRdb re-called the reads with MiXCR. The data hold 300,000 or so distinct CDR3 sequences, with around 9.1% observed a single time. The sequenced material came from PBMCs. These receptors all come from a human donor in good health (CMV status not recorded). Some clones in this sample may be carry-over from other donors' samples.

This clonotype came up a few times. The rearrangement uses TRBV15 and TRBJ2-3; 13 bases match TRBD2. This CDR3 is built from 19 residues. Germline CDR1 reads LNHNV; CDR2 reads YYDKDF (reference sequence). Trimming removed 1 base from V and 0 bases from J; junction bases left unmatched: 7. The CDR3 DNA reads TGTGCCACCAGCAGAGTACTAGCGGGGGGGCCGGAGAGCACAGATACGCAGTATTTT. As protein: CATSRVLAGGPESTDTQYF.

This clonotype was seen only a few times. The chain has TRBV3-1 and TRBJ1-2, with TRBD1 as a possible D gene (6 bases). V was trimmed by 4 bases and J by 4 bases, leaving 13 bases between them. The V gene's germline CDR1 is LGHDT and CDR2 YNNKEL (reference sequence). The CDR3 extends over 14 amino acids. CDR3 nucleotides: TGTGCCAGCAGCCGCAGGGGTATGGGCTATGGCTACACCTTC. Amino acids: CASSRRGMGYGYTF.

This clonotype showed up many times. The chain combines TRBV7-2 with TRBJ2-5; no definite D call. Germline CDR1 SGHTA, CDR2 FQGNSA. This CDR3 has 15 residues. With 5 bases removed from V and 1 base from J, the gap between germline ends came to 14 bases. The CDR3 reads CASSPAPISQETQYF. Here the CDR3 DNA reads TGTGCCAGCAGCCCGGCGCCCATATCCCAAGAGACCCAGTACTTC.

This clonotype was counted many times. The V gene is TRBV6-6, the J gene TRBJ1-2; TRBD1 aligns across 7 bases. From germline, CDR1 is MNHNY and CDR2 SVGAGI (reference sequence). The V and J ends lost 4 bases and 5 bases, in that order; junction bases with no gene match: 7. This CDR3 spans 14 amino acids. The CDR3 nucleotides read TGTGCCAGCAGTTCTGACAGGGATGAATATGGCTACACCTTC. Protein sequence: CASSSDRDEYGYTF.

This chain uses TRBV7-8 with TRBJ2-1; D is possibly TRBD1 (5 bases). Germline V gives CDR1 SGHVS, CDR2 FQNEAQ. Trimming stripped 4 bases from V and 4 bases from J, with 20 bases between. This CDR3 has 17 residues. CDR3 coding DNA: TGTGCCAGCAGCTATTCTCAGGGCCACCTAAATTACAATGAGCAGTTCTTC. The encoded protein is CASSYSQGHLNYNEQFF.

There are many counts of this clonotype. The chain combines TRBV28 with TRBJ1-2; D is perhaps TRBD1 (5 bases). The CDR3 extends over 14 amino acids. Germline V gene lookup returns CDR1 MDHEN and CDR2 SYDVKM. Trimming removed 5 bases from V and 2 bases from J, with 12 bases in between. The CDR3 DNA reads TGTGCCAGCAGTGAAGATGGGGGAAACTATGGCTACACCTTC. Amino acid sequence: CASSEDGGNYGYTF.

This chain joins TRBV9 and TRBJ2-5, with TRBD1 matching 7 bases. CDR1 is SGDLS and CDR2 is YYNGEE in the germline V gene. CDR3 length: 16 amino acids. J was trimmed by 0 bases and V by 4 bases; bases with no gene match: 9. The CDR3 is CASSTYGTAHQETQYF. In nucleotides, the CDR3 is TGTGCCAGCAGCACCTACGGGACAGCTCACCAAGAGACCCAGTACTTC.

There are many counts of this clonotype. The chain recombines TRBV6-5 with TRBJ2-7, with D perhaps matching TRBD1 or TRBD2 (5 bases each). Trimming took off 2 bases at V and 3 bases at J, with 11 bases between the two ends. The germline gives CDR1 MNHEY, CDR2 SVGAGI. The CDR3 extends over 14 amino acids. The CDR3 region is CASSYGGDGYEQYF. CDR3 sequence (DNA): TGTGCCAGCAGTTACGGGGGAGACGGCTACGAGCAGTACTTC.

The chain carries TRBV7-9 and TRBJ2-5; TRBD1 might be the D (6 bases). This CDR3 has 13 amino acids. Germline loops: CDR1 SEHNR, CDR2 FQNEAQ (reference sequence). Trimming pared 2 bases from V and 13 bases from J, leaving 17 bases between. For the CDR3, the DNA is TGTGCCAGCAGCTTACGGACAGTGGCCGGCGCGTACTTC. This encodes CASSLRTVAGAYF.

This clonotype was found a few times. The rearrangement uses TRBV25-1 and TRBJ2-4, with 8 positions matching TRBD1. Trimming took 4 bases from V and 8 from J; bases not matched to a gene: 13. The CDR3 loop spans 16 amino acids. Per germline, CDR1 MGHDK and CDR2 SYGVNS. The CDR3 DNA follows: TGTGCCAGCAGTGGGACAGGGTCAGAAAAAACCTACATTCAGTACTTC. Residues: CASSGTGSEKTYIQYF.

In its sample, this clonotype was seen many times. The J gene is TRBJ1-1, the V gene TRBV7-9; D is possibly TRBD1 (5 bases). The germline CDR1 and CDR2 sequences are SEHNR and FQNEAQ (reference sequence). Between the trimmed V and J ends, which lost 7 bases and 1 base, there was a span of 10 bases. This CDR3 contains 13 residues. This chain's CDR3 is CASTRERNTEAFF. The DNA of the CDR3 is TGTGCCAGCACCAGGGAGAGGAACACTGAAGCTTTCTTT. Complete variable domain (other parts from reference TRBV7-9 and TRBJ1-1): DTGVSQNPRHKITKRGQNVTFRCDPISEHNRLYWYRQTLGQGPEFLTYFQNEAQLEKSRLLSDRFSAERPKGSFSTLEIQRTEQGDSAMYLCASTRERNTEAFFGQGTRLTVV.

There are many counts of this clonotype. V usage is TRBV7-9 and J usage is TRBJ2-2; 9 positions match TRBD2. Germline V gives CDR1 SEHNR, CDR2 FQNEAQ (reference sequence). This CDR3 has 16 amino acids. Germline trimming cut 2 bases from V and 3 bases from J; bases unmatched to any gene: 4. This chain's CDR3 is CASSLLAGSDTGELFF. The DNA of the CDR3 is TGTGCCAGCAGCTTACTAGCGGGGTCCGACACCGGGGAGCTGTTTTTT.

This clonotype was counted ten times or more. The gene calls are TRBV18 and TRBJ1-2; TRBD1 matches 8 bases. The CDR3 is made up of 14 amino acids. The germline gives CDR1 KGHSH, CDR2 LQKENI. V shed 2 bases and J 8 bases; nucleotides not matched to a gene: 7. CDR3: CASSPDRGSEGYTF. In DNA form, the CDR3 reads TGTGCCAGCTCACCAGACAGGGGTAGTGAAGGCTACACCTTC.

This rearrangement joins TRBV20-1 to TRBJ1-6; D not certain. The CDR3 is 13 residues long. V lost 5 bases and J lost 9, with 14 bases in between. Per the germline V gene, CDR1 is DFQATT and CDR2 is SNEGSKA (reference sequence). CDR3 amino acids: CSAAVGSGSPLHF. CDR3 nucleotides: TGCAGTGCTGCCGTGGGTAGCGGTTCACCCCTCCACTTT.

The table lists this clonotype with many counts. This sequence joins TRBV6-2 or TRBV6-3 and TRBJ2-7; TRBD2 aligns across 8 bases. The V segment lost 2 bases and the J segment 4 bases; nucleotides outside the gene matches: 10. The CDR3 has 16 residues. Looked up from germline, CDR1 is MNHEY and CDR2 is SVGEGT. The CDR3 bases are TGTGCCAGCAGTTACCTTCGGGTAGCGGGGATTTACGAGCAGTACGTC. This encodes CASSYLRVAGIYEQYV.

This clonotype was recorded many times. The V call is TRBV7-2, the J call TRBJ2-5, with D perhaps matching TRBD1 (5 bases). The germline V gene encodes CDR1 SGHTA and CDR2 FQGNSA. The CDR3 covers 14 residues. V was cut by 2 bases and J by 2 bases, with 9 bases left in between. Here the CDR3 reads CASSLLDRQETQYF. The CDR3 region has the DNA TGTGCCAGCAGCTTACTAGACAGACAAGAGACCCAGTACTTC.

This clonotype has a count of ten or more. The J gene is TRBJ2-5, the V gene TRBV20-1; unclear D gene. The CDR3 loop spans 11 amino acids. Per the germline V gene, CDR1 is DFQATT and CDR2 is SNEGSKA (reference sequence). With 2 bases removed from V and 5 bases from J, the gap between germline ends came to 6 bases. The CDR3 coding sequence is TGCAGTGCTAGAAAGGGTGAGACCCAGTACTTC. Translated: CSARKGETQYF.

This clonotype was counted only a few times. The junction and the germline gene differ at one end; a read error may be behind it. V usage is TRBV7-9 and J usage is TRBJ2-7; the match to TRBD1 covers 7 bases. The CDR3 has 14 residues. Germline lookup yields CDR1 SEHNR and CDR2 FQNEAQ (reference sequence). Written as DNA, the CDR3 is TGTGCCAGCACCTTACAGGGGAGTTGGTACGAGCAGTACTTC. Protein sequence: CASTLQGSWYEQYF.

This clonotype was picked up a small number of times. The rearrangement uses TRBV20-1 and TRBJ2-3; TRBD1 matches 7 bases. V was pared by 2 bases and J by 2 bases, with 4 bases of the junction left unmatched. The germline V gene has CDR1 DFQATT and CDR2 SNEGSKA (reference sequence). The CDR3 is 14 residues long. The CDR3 region has the DNA TGCAGTGCTAGAAGGGGGACAGTCACAGATACGCAGTATTTT. Residues: CSARRGTVTDTQYF.

Only a few counts were recorded for this clonotype. The V call is TRBV5-6, the J call TRBJ2-5; 9 nucleotides align to TRBD1. CDR1 SGHDT and CDR2 YYEEEE come from the germline V gene. The V and J ends lost 2 bases and 4 bases, in that order; junction bases with no gene match: 6. The CDR3 is 15 amino acids. The CDR3 is CASSFRDRVLETQYF. Written as DNA, the CDR3 is TGTGCCAGCAGCTTCCGGGACAGGGTGTTAGAGACCCAGTACTTC. Full variable domain (remainder filled in from reference TRBV5-6 and TRBJ2-5): DAGVTQSPTHLIKTRGQQVTLRCSPKSGHDTVSWYQQALGQGPQFIFQYYEEEERQRGNFPDRFSGHQFPNYSSELNVNALLLGDSALYLCASSFRDRVLETQYFGPGTRLLVL.

In the case of this clonotype: This may stem from a read error, because a much larger clone lies one nucleotide away. The chain recombines TRBV29-1 with TRBJ2-2, with TRBD1 matching over 10 bases. Germline V gives CDR1 SQVTM, CDR2 ANQGSEA. The CDR3 extends over 13 amino acids. V shed 7 bases and J 1 base; nucleotides not matched to a gene: 0. CDR3 bases: TGCAGCGGGGACAGGGGGAACACCGGGGAGCTGTTTTTT. It specifies CSGDRGNTGELFF.

This clonotype was recorded at least ten times. This chain links TRBV12-3 or TRBV12-4 with TRBJ1-1; D call uncertain. V was shortened by 7 bases and J by 2 bases, with 8 bases between the two germline ends. This CDR3 has 12 residues. CDR3 coding DNA: TGTGCCAGCATCCGAGGAAACACTGAAGCTTTCTTT. It specifies CASIRGNTEAFF.

The chain employs TRBV28 and TRBJ1-5; the D is unclear. Deletions cut 2 bases from V and 2 bases from J, with 10 bases between. Germline CDR1 is MDHEN and CDR2 is SYDVKM. CDR3 length: 15 amino acids. CDR3 residues: CASSLPFTGNQPQHF. CDR3 nucleotide sequence: TGTGCCAGCAGTTTACCCTTTACAGGCAATCAGCCCCAGCATTTT.